Given below is one T cell receptor (beta chain) in context. Antigen specificity is unknown. This sample is part of a study of early T cells in non-severe SARS-CoV-2 infection. About the study: Chains from this unsorted whole-blood bulk RNA could not be paired. Study observations and caveats: Private and CD4 specificities were missed by VDJdb matching, skewed to anti-spike CD8.

The protocol attached unique molecular identifiers to individual cDNA molecules. TCRdb re-analysed the 5' RACE reads in MiXCR, keeping a single row per CDR3 protein. The repertoire includes over 70,000 distinct CDR3 sequences, around an eighth of them detected once, and 6% to 7.5% sits in the top ten. Germline V gene sequence: CDR1 LGHNT, CDR2 FRNRAP. The CDR3 length is 14 residues. V lost 1 base and J lost 3; bases outside the gene matches: 0. The rearrangement uses TRBV12-5 and TRBJ2-7; 10 nucleotides match TRBD2. The source is an adult who was a healthcare worker with PCR-confirmed SARS-CoV-2 infection or an uninfected control (not recorded which). The sample comprised whole blood. The CDR3 sequence is CASGLGLAGYEQYF. In nucleotides, the CDR3 is TGTGCTAGTGGTTTGGGACTAGCGGGCTACGAGCAGTACTTC. Using reference TRBV12-5 and TRBJ2-7 for the parts outside the CDR3, the full variable domain is DARVTQTPRHKVTEMGQEVTMRCQPILGHNTVFWYRQTMMQGLELLAYFRNRAPLDDSGMPKDRFSAEMPDATLATLKIQPSEPRDSAVYFCASGLGLAGYEQYFGPGTRLTVT.